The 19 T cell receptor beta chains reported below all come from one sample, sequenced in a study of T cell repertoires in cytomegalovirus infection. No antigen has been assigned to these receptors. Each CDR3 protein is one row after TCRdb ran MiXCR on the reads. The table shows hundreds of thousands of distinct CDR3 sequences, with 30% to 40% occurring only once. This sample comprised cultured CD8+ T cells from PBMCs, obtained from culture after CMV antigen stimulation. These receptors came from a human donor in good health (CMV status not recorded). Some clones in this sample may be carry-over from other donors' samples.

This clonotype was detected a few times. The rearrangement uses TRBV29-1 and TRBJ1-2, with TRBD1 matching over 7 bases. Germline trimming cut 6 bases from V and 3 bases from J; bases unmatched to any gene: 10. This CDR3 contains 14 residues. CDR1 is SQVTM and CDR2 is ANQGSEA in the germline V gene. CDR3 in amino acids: CSVTGTDPHYGYTF. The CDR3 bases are TGCAGCGTAACCGGGACAGACCCTCACTATGGCTACACCTTC.

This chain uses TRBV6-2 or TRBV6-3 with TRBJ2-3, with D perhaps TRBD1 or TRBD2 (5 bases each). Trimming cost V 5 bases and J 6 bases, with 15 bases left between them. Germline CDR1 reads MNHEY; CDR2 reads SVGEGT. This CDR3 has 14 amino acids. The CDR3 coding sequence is TGTGCCAGCAGTCCGGGACGCCGACGCGATACGCAGTATTTT. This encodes CASSPGRRRDTQYF.

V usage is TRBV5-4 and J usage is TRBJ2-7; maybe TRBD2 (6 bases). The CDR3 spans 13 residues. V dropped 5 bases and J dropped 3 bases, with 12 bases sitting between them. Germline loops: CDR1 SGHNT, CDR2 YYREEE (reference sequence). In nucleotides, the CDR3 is TGTGCCAGCAGGGGCGGGGTCAGCTACGAGCAGTACTTC. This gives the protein CASRGGVSYEQYF. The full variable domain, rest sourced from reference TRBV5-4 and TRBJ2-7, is ETGVTQSPTHLIKTRGQQVTLRCSSQSGHNTVSWYQQALGQGPQFIFQYYREEENGRGNFPPRFSGLQFPNYSSELNVNALELDDSALYLCASRGGVSYEQYFGPGTRLTVT.

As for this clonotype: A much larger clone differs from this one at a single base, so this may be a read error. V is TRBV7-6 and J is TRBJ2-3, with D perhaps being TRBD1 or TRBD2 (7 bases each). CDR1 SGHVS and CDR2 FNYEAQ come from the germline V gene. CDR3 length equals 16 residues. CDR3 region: CVSSIPGGQSPNTQYF. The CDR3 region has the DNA TGTGTCAGCAGCATCCCGGGGGGACAGTCCCCTAATACGCAGTATTTT.

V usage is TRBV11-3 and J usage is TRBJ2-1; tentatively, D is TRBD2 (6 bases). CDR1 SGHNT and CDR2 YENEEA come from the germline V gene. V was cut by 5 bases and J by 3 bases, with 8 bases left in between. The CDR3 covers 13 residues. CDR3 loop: CASSRTNYNEQFF. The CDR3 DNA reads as TGTGCCAGCAGCCGGACTAACTACAATGAGCAGTTCTTC.

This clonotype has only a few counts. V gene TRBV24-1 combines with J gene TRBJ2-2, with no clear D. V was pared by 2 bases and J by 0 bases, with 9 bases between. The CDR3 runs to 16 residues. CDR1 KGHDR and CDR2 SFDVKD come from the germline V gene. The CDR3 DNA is TGTGCCACCAGTGATTCTGACCGAGCGAACACCGGGGAGCTGTTTTTT. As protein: CATSDSDRANTGELFF.

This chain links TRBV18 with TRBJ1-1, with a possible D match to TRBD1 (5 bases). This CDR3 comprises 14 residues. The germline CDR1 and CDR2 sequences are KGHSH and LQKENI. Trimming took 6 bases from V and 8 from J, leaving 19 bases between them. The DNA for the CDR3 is TGTGCCAGCTCCCCCCGGGGGAGGGGTCCCGAAGCTTTCTTT. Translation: CASSPRGRGPEAFF.

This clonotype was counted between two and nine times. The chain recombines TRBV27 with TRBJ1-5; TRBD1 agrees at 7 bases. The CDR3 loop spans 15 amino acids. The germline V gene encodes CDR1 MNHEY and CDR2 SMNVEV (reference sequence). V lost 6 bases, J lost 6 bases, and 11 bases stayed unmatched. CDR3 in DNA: TGTGCCAGCAGATACCGGGACAGTGCGGGTCAGCCCCAGCATTTT. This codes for CASRYRDSAGQPQHF.

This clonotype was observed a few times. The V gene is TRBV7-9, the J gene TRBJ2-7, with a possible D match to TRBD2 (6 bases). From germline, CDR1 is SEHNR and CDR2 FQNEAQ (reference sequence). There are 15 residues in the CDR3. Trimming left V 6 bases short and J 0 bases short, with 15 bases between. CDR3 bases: TGTGCCAGCAGTCGCCGGGACTCAAGCTCCTACGAGCAGTACTTC. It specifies CASSRRDSSSYEQYF.

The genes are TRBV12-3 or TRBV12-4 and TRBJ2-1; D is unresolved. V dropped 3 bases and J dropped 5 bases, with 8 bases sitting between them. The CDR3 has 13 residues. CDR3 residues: CASSLTAHNEQFF. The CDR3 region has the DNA TGTGCCAGCAGTTTGACCGCTCACAATGAGCAGTTCTTC.

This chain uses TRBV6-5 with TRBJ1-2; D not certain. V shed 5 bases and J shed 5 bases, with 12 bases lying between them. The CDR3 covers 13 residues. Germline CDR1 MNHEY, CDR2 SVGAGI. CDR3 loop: CASSKAFGYGYTF. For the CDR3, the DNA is TGTGCCAGCAGTAAGGCCTTCGGGTATGGCTACACCTTC.

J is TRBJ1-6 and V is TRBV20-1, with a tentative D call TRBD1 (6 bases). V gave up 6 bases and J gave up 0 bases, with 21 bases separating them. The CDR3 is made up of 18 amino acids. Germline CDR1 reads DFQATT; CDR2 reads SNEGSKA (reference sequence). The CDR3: CSARDTLKGSSYNSPLHF. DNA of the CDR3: TGCAGTGCGAGGGACACACTTAAGGGAAGCTCCTATAATTCACCCCTCCACTTT.

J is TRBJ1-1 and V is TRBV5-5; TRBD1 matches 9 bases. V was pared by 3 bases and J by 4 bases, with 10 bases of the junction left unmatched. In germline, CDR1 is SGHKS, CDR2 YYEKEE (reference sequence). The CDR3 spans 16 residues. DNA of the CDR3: TGTGCCAGCAGCTGGGGATGGACAGGGGATTTCACTGAAGCTTTCTTT. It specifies CASSWGWTGDFTEAFF.

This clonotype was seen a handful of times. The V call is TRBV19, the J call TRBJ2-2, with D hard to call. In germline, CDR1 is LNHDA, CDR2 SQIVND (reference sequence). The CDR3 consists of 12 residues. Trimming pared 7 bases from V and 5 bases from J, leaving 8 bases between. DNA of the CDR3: TGTGCCAGTACCGAAGGGACCGGGGAGCTGTTTTTT. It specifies CASTEGTGELFF. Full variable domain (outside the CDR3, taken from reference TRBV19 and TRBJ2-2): DGGITQSPKYLFRKEGQNVTLSCEQNLNHDAMYWYRQDPGQGLRLIYYSQIVNDFQKGDIAEGYSVSREKKESFPLTVTSAQKNPTAFYLCASTEGTGELFFGEGSRLTVL.

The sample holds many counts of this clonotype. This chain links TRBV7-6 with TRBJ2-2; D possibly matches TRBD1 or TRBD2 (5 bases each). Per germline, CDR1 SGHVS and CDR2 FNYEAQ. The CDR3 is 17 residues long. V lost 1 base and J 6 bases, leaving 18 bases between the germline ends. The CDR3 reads CASSLGFFRGNAGELFF. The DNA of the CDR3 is TGTGCCAGCAGCTTAGGATTTTTCCGGGGCAACGCCGGGGAGCTGTTTTTT.

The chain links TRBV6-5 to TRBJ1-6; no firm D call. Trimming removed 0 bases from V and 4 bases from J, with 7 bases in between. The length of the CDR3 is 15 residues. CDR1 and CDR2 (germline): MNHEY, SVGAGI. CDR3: CASSYSDRYNSPLHF. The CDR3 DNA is TGTGCCAGCAGTTACTCCGACCGTTATAATTCACCCCTCCACTTT.

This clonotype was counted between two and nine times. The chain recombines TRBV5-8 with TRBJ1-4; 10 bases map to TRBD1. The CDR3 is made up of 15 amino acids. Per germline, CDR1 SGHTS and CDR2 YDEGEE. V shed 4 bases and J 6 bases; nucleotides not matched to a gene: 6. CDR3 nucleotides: TGTGCCAGCAGCCCATTGGACAGGGGGGATGAAAAACTGTTTTTT. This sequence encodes CASSPLDRGDEKLFF.

In DNA form, the CDR3 reads TGTGCCAGCAGTTTAGCGCTCCCGGACGAAGGGGACTACGAGCAGTACTTC. Its protein product is CASSLALPDEGDYEQYF. V and J are TRBV12-3 or TRBV12-4 and TRBJ2-7; perhaps TRBD1 as D (5 bases). The CDR3 runs 17 residues. Trimming stripped 0 bases from V and 3 bases from J, with 18 bases between.

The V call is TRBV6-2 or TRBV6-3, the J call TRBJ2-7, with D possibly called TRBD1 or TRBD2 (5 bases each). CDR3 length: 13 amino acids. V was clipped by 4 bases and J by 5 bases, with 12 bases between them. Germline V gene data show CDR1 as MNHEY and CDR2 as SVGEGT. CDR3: CASSLRGTHEQYV. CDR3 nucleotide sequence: TGTGCCAGCAGTTTACGTGGGACGCACGAGCAGTACGTC.